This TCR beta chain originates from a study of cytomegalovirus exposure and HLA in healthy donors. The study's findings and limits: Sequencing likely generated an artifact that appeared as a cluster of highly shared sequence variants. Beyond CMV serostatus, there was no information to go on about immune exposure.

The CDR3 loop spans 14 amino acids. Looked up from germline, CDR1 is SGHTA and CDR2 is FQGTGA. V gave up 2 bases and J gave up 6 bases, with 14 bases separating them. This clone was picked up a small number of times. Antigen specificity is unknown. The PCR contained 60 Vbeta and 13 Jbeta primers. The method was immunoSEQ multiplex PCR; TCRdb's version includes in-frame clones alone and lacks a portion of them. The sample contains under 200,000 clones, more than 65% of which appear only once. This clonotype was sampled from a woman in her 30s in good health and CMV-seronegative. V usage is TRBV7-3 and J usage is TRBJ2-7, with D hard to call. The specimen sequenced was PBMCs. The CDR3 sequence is CASSLVVQPGEQYF. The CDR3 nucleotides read TGTGCCAGCAGCTTAGTCGTCCAACCCGGCGAGCAGTACTTC.